This TCR beta chain is from a study of blood T cell repertoires in COVID-19. Assay used: immunoSEQ multiplex PCR; TCRdb lists only in-frame clones, some missing. The table lists fewer than 200,000 clones, roughly 84% of them singletons. Participants classified as exposed had met a COVID-19 case within 2 weeks before study entry. V lost 1 base, J lost 7 bases, and 8 bases lay in between. The CDR3 extends over 12 amino acids. Germline CDR1 is SGDLS and CDR2 is YYNGEE. This clonotype was sampled from a young woman who had been exposed to COVID-19. The V gene is TRBV9, the J gene TRBJ1-2; no reliable D call. The sequenced sample consisted of PBMCs or T cells enriched from blood (not recorded which). In DNA, the CDR3 is TGTGCCAGCAGCGTATCGGCGGGTGGCTACACCTTC. Amino acid sequence: CASSVSAGGYTF.